The 21 T cell receptor beta chains given below trace back to one sample, sequenced in a study of neoadjuvant nivolumab and ipilimumab in lung cancer. Data came from immunoSEQ multiplex PCR; TCRdb stores just in-frame clones and leaves some out. The sample carries 25,000 to 30,000 clones, 75% to 85% recorded once. The sample was tumor tissue, taken after neoadjuvant nivolumab, alone or with ipilimumab, at or shortly before surgery. These receptors originate from an adult with non-small cell lung cancer.

This chain links TRBV20-1 with TRBJ1-1; D gene ambiguous. The germline V gene has CDR1 DFQATT and CDR2 SNEGSKA (reference sequence). The CDR3 runs 11 residues. Trimming left V 3 bases short and J 6 bases short, with 8 bases between. CDR3 in DNA: TGCAGTGCTAGGGATGGAGCTGAAGCTTTCTTT. Amino acids: CSARDGAEAFF.

The CDR3 DNA reads TGTGCCACCCGGGGGGGGATCTACGAGCAGTACTTC. Protein sequence: CATRGGIYEQYF. The V gene is TRBV6-5, the J gene TRBJ2-7, with 8 bases that match TRBD2. CDR3 size: 12 residues. Trimming removed 10 bases from V and 3 bases from J; junction bases left unmatched: 5. Germline V gives CDR1 MNHEY, CDR2 SVGAGI.

This sequence joins TRBV6-1 and TRBJ2-7, with D maybe TRBD2 (6 bases). The CDR3 is made up of 14 amino acids. Germline CDR1 and CDR2: MNHNS and SASEGT. The V and J ends lost 5 bases and 3 bases respectively, with 14 bases between them. The CDR3 DNA follows: TGTGCCAGCAGTCCTCCCCCCGGGGGCTACGAGCAGTACTTC. Translating it yields CASSPPPGGYEQYF.

This clone appeared a single time. This sequence joins TRBV7-7 and TRBJ2-7, with 10 nucleotides matching TRBD2. Germline CDR1 reads SSHAT; CDR2 reads FNYEAQ (reference sequence). CDR3 length equals 15 residues. The V gene end was trimmed by 5 bases and the J gene end by 3 bases; junction bases not matched to a gene: 7. In nucleotides, the CDR3 is TGTGCCAGCAGCCTAGGACTAGCGGAAGACTACGAGCAGTACTTC. Translating it yields CASSLGLAEDYEQYF. Drawing the rest from reference TRBV7-7 and TRBJ2-7, the complete variable domain is GAGVSQSPRYKVTKRGQDVTLRCDPISSHATLYWYQQALGQGPEFLTYFNYEAQPDKSGLPSDRFSAERPEGSISTLTIQRTEQRDSAMYRCASSLGLAEDYEQYFGPGTRLTVT.

V usage is TRBV18 and J usage is TRBJ2-2; D not certain. CDR1 is KGHSH and CDR2 is LQKENI in the germline V gene. The CDR3 length is 13 residues. With 1 base removed from V and 4 bases from J, the gap between germline ends came to 4 bases. CDR3 sequence (DNA): TGTGCCAGCTCACCACAAAGCACCGGGGAGCTGTTTTTT. Its protein is CASSPQSTGELFF.

The CDR3 here is CASSPAGVDYGYTF. The CDR3 nucleotides read TGTGCCAGCTCACCAGCGGGGGTGGACTATGGCTACACCTTC. The rearrangement uses TRBV18 and TRBJ1-2; possible D gene TRBD1, 5 bases. Trimming removed 2 bases from V and 3 bases from J, with 10 bases in between. Germline values: CDR1 KGHSH, CDR2 LQKENI. This CDR3 comprises 14 residues.

The chain joins TRBV9 to TRBJ1-1, with 11 bases that match TRBD1. In germline, CDR1 is SGDLS, CDR2 YYNGEE. The J segment lost 4 bases and the V segment lost 4 bases, leaving 6 bases of the junction unmatched. This CDR3 comprises 15 residues. The chain's CDR3 is CASSSTGQGVTEAFF. CDR3 sequence (DNA): TGTGCCAGCAGCTCGACGGGACAGGGGGTCACTGAAGCTTTCTTT.

The rearrangement links TRBV14 to TRBJ1-2; D gene uncertain. V was pared by 0 bases and J by 4 bases, with 6 bases between. The CDR3 runs to 13 residues. CDR1 SGHDN and CDR2 FVKESK come from the germline V gene. The CDR3 coding sequence is TGTGCCAGCAGCCAAGACTGGATCTATGGCTACACCTTC. Translating it yields CASSQDWIYGYTF.

The chain employs TRBV7-8 and TRBJ2-7; D is possibly TRBD1 (5 bases). CDR3 length: 15 amino acids. V was pared by 1 base and J by 8 bases, with 18 bases between. Germline V lookup: CDR1 SGHVS, CDR2 FQNEAQ. CDR3 residues: CASSLVGQGSTKQYF. The CDR3 DNA reads as TGTGCCAGCAGCTTAGTCGGGCAGGGCTCTACGAAGCAGTACTTC.

The chain couples TRBV6-1 to TRBJ2-1; D might be TRBD2 (5 bases). The CDR3 has 16 amino acids. The V end lost 0 bases, the J end lost 10 bases, and 19 bases lay between the germline ends. Germline V lookup: CDR1 MNHNS, CDR2 SASEGT. CDR3 nucleotide sequence: TGTGCCAGCAGTGAAGCACCCCCTTTTTTTCCGGGAGAGCAGTTCTTC. Translation gives CASSEAPPFFPGEQFF.

The count of this clone is one. This rearrangement joins TRBV30 to TRBJ2-2; D is ambiguous. The CDR3 contains 13 residues. Germline loops: CDR1 GTSNPN, CDR2 SVGIG (reference sequence). V was clipped by 5 bases and J by 2 bases, with 9 bases between them. Written as DNA, the CDR3 is TGTGCCTGGTACAAGCTAAACACCGGGGAGCTGTTTTTT. Protein product: CAWYKLNTGELFF.

This chain uses TRBV12-2 with TRBJ2-5; the table's D call, TRBD1, has no DNA check behind it. TRBV12-2 is listed as a pseudogene. This CDR3 is built from 15 residues. CDR3: CASRPSRYRVETQYF. CDR3 in DNA: TGTGCAAGTCGCCCTTCTCGGTACAGGGTTGAGACCCAGTACTTC.

The chain employs TRBV5-1 and TRBJ1-2; 7 nucleotides align to TRBD1. The V gene end was trimmed by 7 bases and the J gene end by 2 bases; junction bases not matched to a gene: 11. CDR1 is SGHRS and CDR2 is YFSETQ in the germline V gene. The CDR3 loop spans 15 amino acids. The CDR3 DNA reads as TGCGCCAGCGGCTCCGACAGGGCTGAAAACTATGGCTACACCTTC. It encodes CASGSDRAENYGYTF. The complete variable domain, with remaining parts taken from reference TRBV5-1 and TRBJ1-2, reads KAGVTQTPRYLIKTRGQQVTLSCSPISGHRSVSWYQQTPGQGLQFLFEYFSETQRNKGNFPGRFSGRQFSNSRSEMNVSTLELGDSALYLCASGSDRAENYGYTFGSGTRLTVV.

V gene TRBV6-1 combines with J gene TRBJ1-1; unclear D gene. Trimming stripped 3 bases from V and 4 bases from J, with 9 bases between. This CDR3 contains 13 residues. CDR1 MNHNS and CDR2 SASEGT come from the germline V gene. This chain's CDR3 is CASSDLSVTEAFF. CDR3 nucleotides: TGTGCCAGCAGTGATTTGTCAGTCACTGAAGCTTTCTTT.

The rearrangement uses TRBV6-5 and TRBJ1-2; possible D gene TRBD1, 6 bases. The CDR3 is 14 amino acids. V shed 7 bases and J shed 1 base, with 13 bases lying between them. CDR1 is MNHEY, CDR2 SVGAGI, per germline. DNA for the CDR3: TGTGCCAGCACAGACAGGCAAAATAACTATGGCTACACCTTC. Amino acid sequence: CASTDRQNNYGYTF.

The J gene is TRBJ2-3, the V gene TRBV18, with D perhaps TRBD2 (5 bases). CDR1 and CDR2 from the germline V gene are KGHSH and LQKENI. This CDR3 has 12 residues. Deletions cut 2 bases from V and 5 bases from J, with 5 bases between. The CDR3 is CASSPEGDTQYF. The DNA of the CDR3 is TGTGCCAGCTCACCAGAGGGAGATACGCAGTATTTT.

V gene TRBV7-6 combines with J gene TRBJ2-3, with a weak D call TRBD2 (6 bases). Germline CDR1 is SGHVS and CDR2 is FNYEAQ. The CDR3 sequence is 15 residues long. V lost 0 bases, J lost 5 bases, and 12 bases lay in between. CDR3 protein: CASSLAPGGVDTQYF. The CDR3 region has the DNA TGTGCCAGCAGCTTAGCGCCAGGCGGGGTAGATACGCAGTATTTT.

Turning to this clone: Sequence at one end of the junction differs from germline and may be a read error. The chain uses TRBV7-2 and TRBJ2-1; 10 nucleotides agree with TRBD2. The CDR3 extends over 11 amino acids. Germline CDR1 is SGHTA and CDR2 is FQGNSA. The CDR3 spells CASSAGTSVLF. In nucleotides, the CDR3 is TGTGCCAGCAGCGCAGGGACTAGCGTCCTCTTC. Looking up the rest from reference TRBV7-2 and TRBJ2-1 gives the full variable domain: GAGVSQSPSNKVTEKGKDVELRCDPISGHTALYWYRQSLGQGLEFLIYFQGNSAPDKSGLPSDRFSAERTGGSVSTLTIQRTQQEDSAVYLCASSAGTSVLFGPGTRLTVL.

The V gene is TRBV14, the J gene TRBJ1-1; the D is unclear. CDR3 length: 12 amino acids. CDR1 and CDR2 from the germline V gene are SGHDN and FVKESK. V lost 3 bases to trimming and J lost 5 bases, with 7 bases between them. CDR3 DNA sequence: TGTGCCAGCAGCCACCCTTATACTGAAGCTTTCTTT. Translating it yields CASSHPYTEAFF. Based on the CDR3 plus reference TRBV14 and TRBJ1-1, the full variable domain is EAGVTQFPSHSVIEKGQTVTLRCDPISGHDNLYWYRRVMGKEIKFLLHFVKESKQDESGMPNNRFLAERTGGTYSTLKVQPAELEDSGVYFCASSHPYTEAFFGQGTRLTVV.

V is TRBV5-1 and J is TRBJ2-7; TRBD2 matches 10 bases. The CDR3 spans 15 residues. Germline CDR1 and CDR2: SGHRS and YFSETQ. J was trimmed by 0 bases and V by 0 bases; bases with no gene match: 0. Here the CDR3 reads CASSLGLAGSYEQYF. Here the CDR3 DNA reads TGCGCCAGCAGCTTGGGACTAGCGGGCTCCTACGAGCAGTACTTC.

This clone was picked up a small number of times. The chain recombines TRBV5-1 with TRBJ1-2; TRBD1 is a possible D gene (5 bases). This CDR3 has 15 residues. CDR1 is SGHRS and CDR2 is YFSETQ in the germline V gene. With 0 bases removed from V and 8 bases from J, the gap between germline ends came to 17 bases. CDR3 amino acids: CASSLAETEGFGYTF. CDR3 in DNA: TGCGCCAGCAGCTTGGCTGAAACCGAGGGGTTCGGCTACACCTTC. The full variable domain, with the rest looked up from reference TRBV5-1 and TRBJ1-2, is KAGVTQTPRYLIKTRGQQVTLSCSPISGHRSVSWYQQTPGQGLQFLFEYFSETQRNKGNFPGRFSGRQFSNSRSEMNVSTLELGDSALYLCASSLAETEGFGYTFGSGTRLTVV.